The clone carrying this T cell receptor (beta chain) has only one observation. This CDR3 has 14 residues. The V gene lost 5 bases and the J gene lost 5 bases, with 16 bases spanning the gap. Germline CDR1 and CDR2: SGHKS and YYEKEE (reference sequence). The sample belongs to a study of OX40 agonist ivuxolimab in advanced cancers. TCRdb keeps only in-frame clones here, not all; method: immunoSEQ multiplex PCR. The sample gives over 150,000 clones, around 94% of which show up once; just over 0.3% is in the top ten. This sequence joins TRBV5-5 and TRBJ2-5; tentative D call: TRBD1 (5 bases). This clonotype originated in an adult with an advanced solid tumor such as melanoma, head and neck, liver or kidney cancer. The sample in question was CD4+ or CD8+ T cells sorted from blood, obtained in a trial of the OX40 agonist ivuxolimab. This chain's CDR3 is CASSGARGFETQYF. DNA of the CDR3: TGTGCCAGCAGTGGGGCTCGAGGATTCGAGACCCAGTACTTC.